This passage covers 5 T cell receptor beta chains from one sample sequenced in a study of T cells in Graves' hyperthyroidism and ophthalmopathy. Amplification of TCR beta CDR3 regions was performed using RNA transcripts as template. HTBI primers were used for first-round RT-PCR of the TCR CDR3. TCRdb used MiXCR to reprocess the multiplex PCR reads, holding one entry per CDR3 protein. The sample holds under 700,000 distinct CDR3 sequences, roughly 50% seen once. The sample comprised peripheral blood or thyroid tissue (not recorded which). These receptors were obtained from a young woman with Graves' hyperthyroidism.

On this clonotype: A much more abundant neighbour one base away suggests this may be a read error. This chain links TRBV29-1 with TRBJ2-7, with TRBD1 matching over 11 bases. J was trimmed by 7 bases and V by 7 bases; bases with no gene match: 9. This CDR3 region has 13 residues. CDR1 and CDR2 from the germline V gene are SQVTM and ANQGSEA. The CDR3 region is CSAMDRGRWEQYF. CDR3 bases: TGCAGCGCTATGGACAGGGGGCGTTGGGAGCAGTACTTC.

Notes on this clonotype: This may stem from a read error, because a much larger clone lies one nucleotide away. This chain links TRBV24-1 with TRBJ1-5; D is possibly TRBD1 (5 bases). Per germline, CDR1 KGHDR and CDR2 SFDVKD. The CDR3 loop spans 16 amino acids. Trimming removed 3 bases at V and 2 bases at J, with 13 bases between. CDR3 residues: CATSDDGRGGNQPQHF. As DNA, the CDR3 is TGTGCCACCAGTGATGACGGCCGAGGGGGCAATCAGCCCCAGCATTTT.

The J gene is TRBJ2-7, the V gene TRBV20-1; 10 nucleotides agree with TRBD2. This CDR3 contains 15 residues. V trimming: 0 bases; J trimming: 6 bases; junction bases outside the gene matches: 8. The V gene's germline CDR1 is DFQATT and CDR2 SNEGSKA (reference sequence). This CDR3 is CSARDPGLASVEQYF. The CDR3, as DNA: TGCAGTGCTAGAGATCCGGGACTAGCGTCGGTCGAGCAGTACTTC.

V and J are TRBV7-9 and TRBJ1-2; TRBD1 matches 9 bases. The CDR3 spans 15 residues. The ends lost 3 bases at V and 2 bases at J; junction bases unmatched: 4. The V gene's germline CDR1 is SEHNR and CDR2 FQNEAQ (reference sequence). CDR3 sequence (DNA): TGTGCCAGCAGCTTGGGGACAGGGCTAAACTATGGCTACACCTTC. Its protein product is CASSLGTGLNYGYTF.

The CDR3 DNA sequence: TGTGCCAGCAGCCCCCCCAACTACGAGCAGTACTTC. This encodes CASSPPNYEQYF. The chain combines TRBV7-9 with TRBJ2-7, with D uncertain. Trimming cost V 5 bases and J 3 bases, with 8 bases left between them. The CDR3 totals 12 residues. The germline V gene has CDR1 SEHNR and CDR2 FQNEAQ (reference sequence). The full variable domain, with the rest looked up from reference TRBV7-9 and TRBJ2-7, is DTGVSQNPRHKITKRGQNVTFRCDPISEHNRLYWYRQTLGQGPEFLTYFQNEAQLEKSRLLSDRFSAERPKGSFSTLEIQRTEQGDSAMYLCASSPPNYEQYFGPGTRLTVT.